These 6 T cell receptor beta chains came from one sample sequenced in a study of prognosis after radiotherapy for stage I lung cancer. Genomic DNA was the source, and TCR beta CDR3 was amplified from it by two-round multiplex PCR. Gene-specific TRBV and TRBJ primers were used in PCR round one. TCRdb processed the multiplex PCR reads anew with MiXCR; each CDR3 protein has one entry. The sample includes approximately 20,000 distinct CDR3 sequences, around 24% seen only once; the top ten take approximately 23%. This material consisted of PBMCs, taken before or after stereotactic body radiation therapy (not recorded which). The source of these receptors is a donor over 45 with non-small cell lung cancer.

This clonotype was detected ten times or more. This chain joins TRBV7-9 and TRBJ2-6; 15 bases align to TRBD2. The V segment lost 4 bases and the J segment 3 bases; nucleotides outside the gene matches: 7. The CDR3 is 19 residues long. Germline CDR1 and CDR2: SEHNR and FQNEAQ (reference sequence). The CDR3 region is CASSYGLAGGMRGANVLTF. In DNA, the CDR3 is TGTGCCAGCAGCTATGGACTAGCGGGAGGGATGCGTGGGGCCAACGTCCTGACTTTC.

In this sample, this clonotype turned up many times. The chain uses TRBV3-1 and TRBJ1-1, with 10 bases aligning to TRBD1. The CDR3 has 15 residues. Germline CDR1 reads LGHDT; CDR2 reads YNNKEL (reference sequence). The trim removed 1 base at V and 4 bases at J, leaving 3 bases unmatched. The CDR3 reads CASSQGRDRGTEAFF. The CDR3 nucleotides are TGTGCCAGCAGCCAAGGCCGGGACAGGGGCACTGAAGCTTTCTTT.

Comment on this clonotype: This may be a read error: a much more frequent sequence differs by one nucleotide. The chain links TRBV6-2 or TRBV6-3 to TRBJ2-5; D uncertain. The germline CDR1 and CDR2 sequences are MNHEY and SVGEGT. The CDR3 has 15 amino acids. Trimming removed 5 bases from V and 5 bases from J, with 18 bases in between. In DNA, the CDR3 is TGTGCCAGCAGTGGAGTCAGGTGTCATTTGGAGACCCAGTACTTC. Protein sequence: CASSGVRCHLETQYF.

This clonotype was seen many times. The chain uses TRBV5-1 and TRBJ1-1, with 11 nucleotides matching TRBD1. The CDR3 extends over 16 amino acids. Germline V CDR1 and CDR2: SGHRS, YFSETQ. V dropped 0 bases and J dropped 5; count of bases not matched to a gene: 6. The DNA of the CDR3 is TGCGCCAGCAGCTTGGAACCGGACAGGGGGCGGACTGAAGCTTTCTTT. Encoded protein: CASSLEPDRGRTEAFF.

The table lists this clonotype with many counts. This rearrangement joins TRBV19 to TRBJ2-1; no firm D call. Trimming took 3 bases from V and 0 from J, leaving 9 bases between them. The CDR3 extends over 15 amino acids. Germline-derived CDR1 and CDR2 are LNHDA and SQIVND (reference sequence). As DNA, the CDR3 is TGTGCCAGTAGTATCGGATCGTCCTCCTACAATGAGCAGTTCTTC. This encodes CASSIGSSSYNEQFF.

This clonotype was detected many times. The rearrangement joins TRBV12-3 or TRBV12-4 to TRBJ2-4; the D is unclear. This CDR3 contains 13 residues. The V end lost 3 bases, the J end lost 8 bases, and 11 bases lay between the germline ends. CDR3 sequence: CASSLLGRDIQYF. The CDR3 region has the DNA TGTGCCAGCAGTTTGTTGGGTCGAGACATTCAGTACTTC.